This record concerns one T cell receptor (beta chain) sequence. Its antigen is as yet unknown. This sample was included in a study of T-cell memory formation after mild COVID-19. Findings and limits, study-wide: Among clones peaking at day 37 in the second wave, SARS-CoV-2 specificity remained unconfirmed.

Per the germline V gene, CDR1 is SGHTA and CDR2 is FQGNSA. The CDR3 is made up of 15 amino acids. The V end lost 1 base, the J end lost 10 bases, and 14 bases lay between the germline ends. TCRdb itself ran the 5' RACE reads through MiXCR, one entry per CDR3 protein. The sample records roughly 250,000 distinct CDR3 sequences, 16% being singletons. The source material was PBMCs or a T cell subset sorted from them (not recorded which). The receptor was isolated from a man aged 18 to 29 who had mild COVID-19 (a few samples of this study predate the infection). Cell type and time point are not known. The chain links TRBV7-2 to TRBJ1-6; D not certain. The CDR3 DNA reads TGTGCCAGCAGCTTAGATGGCCAGTCCTACTCACCCCTCCACTTT. Its protein product is CASSLDGQSYSPLHF. The full variable domain, its missing parts supplied by reference TRBV7-2 and TRBJ1-6, is GAGVSQSPSNKVTEKGKDVELRCDPISGHTALYWYRQSLGQGLEFLIYFQGNSAPDKSGLPSDRFSAERTGGSVSTLTIQRTQQEDSAVYLCASSLDGQSYSPLHFGNGTRLTVT.